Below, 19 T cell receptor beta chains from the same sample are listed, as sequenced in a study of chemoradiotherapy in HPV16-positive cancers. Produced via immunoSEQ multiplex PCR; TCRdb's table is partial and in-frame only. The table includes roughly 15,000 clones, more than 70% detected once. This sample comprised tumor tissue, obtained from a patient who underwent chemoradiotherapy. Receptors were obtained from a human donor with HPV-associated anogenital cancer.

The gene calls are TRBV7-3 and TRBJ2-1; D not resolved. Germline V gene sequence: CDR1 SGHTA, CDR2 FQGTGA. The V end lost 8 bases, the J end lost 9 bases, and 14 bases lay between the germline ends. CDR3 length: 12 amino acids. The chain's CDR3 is CASGFSTTEQFF. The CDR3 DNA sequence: TGTGCCAGCGGATTTTCAACGACTGAGCAGTTCTTC.

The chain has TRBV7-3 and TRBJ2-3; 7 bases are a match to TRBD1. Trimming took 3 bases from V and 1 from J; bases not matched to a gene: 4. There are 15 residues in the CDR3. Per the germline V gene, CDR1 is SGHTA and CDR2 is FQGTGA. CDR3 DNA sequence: TGTGCCAGCAGCTTTACAGGGGCGGGCACAGATACGCAGTATTTT. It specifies CASSFTGAGTDTQYF.

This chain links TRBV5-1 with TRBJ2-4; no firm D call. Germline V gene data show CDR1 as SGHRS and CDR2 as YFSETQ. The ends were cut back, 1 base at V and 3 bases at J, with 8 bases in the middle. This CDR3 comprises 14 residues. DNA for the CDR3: TGCGCCAGCAGCTTGTCTTTTGGCAAAAACATTCAGTACTTC. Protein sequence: CASSLSFGKNIQYF.

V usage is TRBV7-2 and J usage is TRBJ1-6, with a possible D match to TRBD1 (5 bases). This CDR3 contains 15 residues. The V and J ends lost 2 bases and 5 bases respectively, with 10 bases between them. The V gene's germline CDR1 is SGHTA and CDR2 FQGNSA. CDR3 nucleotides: TGTGCCAGCAGCTTATATCAGGGTGATAATTCACCCCTCCACTTT. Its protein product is CASSLYQGDNSPLHF.

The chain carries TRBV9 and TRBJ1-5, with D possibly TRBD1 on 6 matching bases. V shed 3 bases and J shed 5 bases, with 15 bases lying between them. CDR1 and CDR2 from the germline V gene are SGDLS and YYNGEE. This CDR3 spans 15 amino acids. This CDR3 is CASSGDIGDDQPQHF. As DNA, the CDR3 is TGTGCCAGCAGCGGGGACATAGGGGACGATCAGCCCCAGCATTTT. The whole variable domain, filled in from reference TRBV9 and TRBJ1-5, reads DSGVTQTPKHLITATGQRVTLRCSPRSGDLSVYWYQQSLDQGLQFLIQYYNGEERAKGNILERFSAQQFPDLHSELNLSSLELGDSALYFCASSGDIGDDQPQHFGDGTRLSIL.

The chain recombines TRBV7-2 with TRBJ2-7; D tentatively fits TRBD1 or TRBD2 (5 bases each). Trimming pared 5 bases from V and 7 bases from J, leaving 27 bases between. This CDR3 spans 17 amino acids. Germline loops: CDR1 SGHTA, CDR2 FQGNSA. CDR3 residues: CASSLLRTGTIPREQYF. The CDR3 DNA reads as TGTGCCAGCAGCCTCCTACGGACCGGGACGATTCCCCGGGAGCAGTACTTC.

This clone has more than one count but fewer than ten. The CDR3 sequence is CASKGPNTGELFF. DNA for the CDR3: TGTGCCAGTAAGGGCCCCAACACCGGGGAGCTGTTTTTT. The chain carries TRBV11-3 and TRBJ2-2, with D unclear. Deletions cut 9 bases from V and 2 bases from J, with 10 bases between. This CDR3 region has 13 residues. CDR1 is SGHNT, CDR2 YENEEA, per germline. Full variable domain (outside the CDR3, taken from reference TRBV11-3 and TRBJ2-2): EAGVVQSPRYKIIEKKQPVAFWCNPISGHNTLYWYLQNLGQGPELLIRYENEEAVDDSQLPKDRFSAERLKGVDSTLKIQPAELGDSAVYLCASKGPNTGELFFGEGSRLTVL.

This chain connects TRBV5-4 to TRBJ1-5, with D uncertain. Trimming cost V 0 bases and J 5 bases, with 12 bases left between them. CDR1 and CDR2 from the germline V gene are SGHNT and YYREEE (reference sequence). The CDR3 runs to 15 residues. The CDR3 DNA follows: TGTGCCAGCAGCTTGGGAATCGGCTCGGATCAGCCCCAGCATTTT. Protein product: CASSLGIGSDQPQHF. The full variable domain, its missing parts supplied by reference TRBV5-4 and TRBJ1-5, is ETGVTQSPTHLIKTRGQQVTLRCSSQSGHNTVSWYQQALGQGPQFIFQYYREEENGRGNFPPRFSGLQFPNYSSELNVNALELDDSALYLCASSLGIGSDQPQHFGDGTRLSIL.

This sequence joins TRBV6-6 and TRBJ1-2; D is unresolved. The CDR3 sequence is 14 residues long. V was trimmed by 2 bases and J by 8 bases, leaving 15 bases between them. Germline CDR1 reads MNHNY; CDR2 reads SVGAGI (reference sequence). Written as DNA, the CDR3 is TGTGCCAGCAGTTACACCATATCAGGTCTCGGCTACACCTTC. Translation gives CASSYTISGLGYTF.

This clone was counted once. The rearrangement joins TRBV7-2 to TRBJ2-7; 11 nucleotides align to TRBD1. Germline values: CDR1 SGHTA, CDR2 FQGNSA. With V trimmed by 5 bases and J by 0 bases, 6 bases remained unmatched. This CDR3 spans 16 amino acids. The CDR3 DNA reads TGTGCCAGCAGCCGGTCCGGGACAGGGGGCTCCTACGAGCAGTACTTC. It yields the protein CASSRSGTGGSYEQYF.

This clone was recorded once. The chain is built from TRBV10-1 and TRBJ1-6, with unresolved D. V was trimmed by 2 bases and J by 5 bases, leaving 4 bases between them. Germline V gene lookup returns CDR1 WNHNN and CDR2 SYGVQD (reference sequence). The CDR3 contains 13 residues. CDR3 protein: CASSEGDNSPLHF. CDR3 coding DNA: TGCGCCAGCAGTGAGGGAGATAATTCACCCCTCCACTTT.

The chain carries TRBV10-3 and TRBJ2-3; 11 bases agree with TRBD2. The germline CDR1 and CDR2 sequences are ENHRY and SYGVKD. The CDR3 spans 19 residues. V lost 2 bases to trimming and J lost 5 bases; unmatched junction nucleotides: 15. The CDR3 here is CAISEIAASGRFGGDTQYF. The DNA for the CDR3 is TGTGCCATCAGTGAGATTGCGGCTAGCGGGAGGTTTGGAGGAGATACGCAGTATTTT.

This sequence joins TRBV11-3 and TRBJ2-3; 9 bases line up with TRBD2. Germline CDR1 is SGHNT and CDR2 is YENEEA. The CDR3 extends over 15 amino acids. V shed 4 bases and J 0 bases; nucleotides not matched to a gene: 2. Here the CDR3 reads CASSYTSGSTDTQYF. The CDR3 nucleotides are TGTGCCAGCAGCTATACTAGCGGGAGCACAGATACGCAGTATTTT. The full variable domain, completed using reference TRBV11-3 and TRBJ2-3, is EAGVVQSPRYKIIEKKQPVAFWCNPISGHNTLYWYLQNLGQGPELLIRYENEEAVDDSQLPKDRFSAERLKGVDSTLKIQPAELGDSAVYLCASSYTSGSTDTQYFGPGTRLTVL.

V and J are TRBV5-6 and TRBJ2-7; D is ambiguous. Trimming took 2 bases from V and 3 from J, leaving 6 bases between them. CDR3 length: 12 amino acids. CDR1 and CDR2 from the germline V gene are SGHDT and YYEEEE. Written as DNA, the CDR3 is TGTGCCAGCAGCTTTGGCCTCTACGAGCAGTACTTC. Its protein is CASSFGLYEQYF.

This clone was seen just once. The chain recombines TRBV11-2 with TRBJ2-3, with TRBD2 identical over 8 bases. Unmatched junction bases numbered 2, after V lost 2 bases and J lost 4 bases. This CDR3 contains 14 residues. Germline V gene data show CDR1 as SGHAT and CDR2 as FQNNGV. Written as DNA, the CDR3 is TGTGCCAGCAGCTTACTTAGCGGGGCAGATACGCAGTATTTT. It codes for CASSLLSGADTQYF.

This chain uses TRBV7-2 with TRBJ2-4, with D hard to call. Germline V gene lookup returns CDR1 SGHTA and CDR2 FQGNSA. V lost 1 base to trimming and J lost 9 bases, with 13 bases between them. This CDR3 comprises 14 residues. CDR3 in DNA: TGTGCCAGCAGCTTAGTGCTGGGCCCCGGCATTCAGTACTTC. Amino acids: CASSLVLGPGIQYF.

CDR3 region: CASWETYNEQFF. The CDR3 coding sequence is TGTGCCAGCTGGGAGACCTACAATGAGCAGTTCTTC. The chain employs TRBV28 and TRBJ2-1; maybe TRBD2 (5 bases). V shed 8 bases and J shed 2 bases, with 7 bases lying between them. Germline CDR1 and CDR2: MDHEN and SYDVKM. The CDR3 is 12 residues long. The variable domain in full, completed from reference TRBV28 and TRBJ2-1, reads DVKVTQSSRYLVKRTGEKVFLECVQDMDHENMFWYRQDPGLGLRLIYFSYDVKMKEKGDIPEGYSVSREKKERFSLILESASTNQTSMYLCASWETYNEQFFGPGTRLTVL.

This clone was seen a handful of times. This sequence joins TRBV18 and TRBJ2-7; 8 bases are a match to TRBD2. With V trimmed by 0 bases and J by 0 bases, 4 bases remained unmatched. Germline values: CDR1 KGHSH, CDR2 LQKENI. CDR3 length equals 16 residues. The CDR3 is CASSPPGGRSSYEQYF. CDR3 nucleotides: TGTGCCAGCTCACCACCTGGCGGGAGGTCCTCCTACGAGCAGTACTTC.

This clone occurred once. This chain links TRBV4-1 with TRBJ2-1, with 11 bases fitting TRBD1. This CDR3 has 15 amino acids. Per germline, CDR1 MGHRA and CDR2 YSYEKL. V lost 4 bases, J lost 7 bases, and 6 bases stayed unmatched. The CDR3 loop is CASSPGQGARNEQFF. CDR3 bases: TGCGCCAGCAGCCCTGGACAGGGGGCGCGTAATGAGCAGTTCTTC.